This T cell receptor (beta chain) was identified in a study of blood T cell repertoires in COVID-19. Study in general: Acute and convalescent COVID-19 samples came from the United States, Italy and Spain. T cells, B-cell-depleted T cells, or PBMCs supplied cDNA or gDNA.

This clone was counted ten times or more. Original methodology: Reference gene primer amplification yielded estimated nucleated cell counts. TCRdb keeps only in-frame clones here, not all; method: immunoSEQ multiplex PCR. V and J calls and clone size come straight from that table; D and trimming were deduced from the DNA. The repertoire includes a few hundred thousand clones, around four fifths of them detected once, and 4.5% to 6% sits in the top ten. Sequences were obtained from peripheral blood. This receptor was identified in a woman aged 55-70 years who had recovered from COVID-19.

The CDR3 DNA sequence: TGTGCCAGCAGCTCCGGGCCAGGGGGCGATGGCTACACCTTC. It encodes CASSSGPGGDGYTF. The rearrangement joins TRBV7-3 to TRBJ1-2; TRBD1 aligns across 8 bases. Germline trimming cut 4 bases from V and 6 bases from J; bases unmatched to any gene: 7. CDR3 length: 14 amino acids. Germline lookup yields CDR1 SGHTA and CDR2 FQGTGA.